These 20 T cell receptor beta chains were sequenced from one sample in a study of T-cell memory formation after mild COVID-19. In TCRdb, the 5' RACE reads were re-called with MiXCR into one record per CDR3 protein. The sample records over 350,000 distinct CDR3 sequences, approximately 24% being singletons. The sequenced sample was PBMCs or a T cell subset sorted from them (not recorded which). The receptors were gathered from an adult woman who had mild COVID-19 (a few samples of this study predate the infection). Cell type and time point are not known.

Here the CDR3 DNA reads TGTGCCAGCCGGCCCGAGGGTGGGTTTTGGGACACTGAAGCTTTCTTT. It encodes CASRPEGGFWDTEAFF. The V and J genes are TRBV9 and TRBJ1-1; D ambiguous. CDR3 length: 16 residues. V dropped 7 bases and J dropped 3 bases, with 22 bases sitting between them. The germline V gene encodes CDR1 SGDLS and CDR2 YYNGEE.

V and J are TRBV12-3 or TRBV12-4 and TRBJ1-2; 11 positions match TRBD1. Trimming took 3 bases from V and 2 from J; bases not matched to a gene: 8. The CDR3 loop spans 17 amino acids. CDR3 nucleotide sequence: TGTGCCAGCAGTTTGGCCGGGACAGGGGGGCTGAACTATGGCTACACCTTC. Protein sequence: CASSLAGTGGLNYGYTF.

The count of this clonotype is one. The rearrangement uses TRBV24-1 and TRBJ2-5; D perhaps matches TRBD1 (5 bases). Trimming pared 6 bases from V and 1 base from J, leaving 5 bases between. CDR3 length: 12 residues. From germline, CDR1 is KGHDR and CDR2 SFDVKD. CDR3 sequence (DNA): TGTGCCACCAGTACAGGCCAAGAGACCCAGTACTTC. This sequence encodes CATSTGQETQYF.

This chain connects TRBV5-1 to TRBJ2-3, with 15 positions matching TRBD2. This CDR3 has 19 residues. V lost 2 bases, J lost 3 bases, and 10 bases stayed unmatched. The germline gives CDR1 SGHRS, CDR2 YFSETQ. The CDR3 loop is CASSLLGLAGGISTDTQYF. CDR3 in DNA: TGCGCCAGCAGCTTACTCGGACTAGCGGGGGGGATCAGTACAGATACGCAGTATTTT. The whole variable domain, remainder taken from reference TRBV5-1 and TRBJ2-3, is KAGVTQTPRYLIKTRGQQVTLSCSPISGHRSVSWYQQTPGQGLQFLFEYFSETQRNKGNFPGRFSGRQFSNSRSEMNVSTLELGDSALYLCASSLLGLAGGISTDTQYFGPGTRLTVL.

DNA of the CDR3: TGTGCCAGCAGGCTAGGGGACAGGGCGGCCACTGAAGCTTTCTTT. It translates to CASRLGDRAATEAFF. The J gene is TRBJ1-1, the V gene TRBV12-3 or TRBV12-4; 9 nucleotides align to TRBD1. The CDR3 is 15 residues long. V was clipped by 6 bases and J by 4 bases; unmatched bases: 9.

This clonotype was counted between two and nine times. The genes are TRBV7-2 and TRBJ2-1; the match to TRBD2 covers 12 bases. CDR3 length: 15 amino acids. With V trimmed by 4 bases and J by 8 bases, 6 bases remained unmatched. The germline CDR1 and CDR2 sequences are SGHTA and FQGNSA. CDR3 sequence: CASSSRLAGVHEQFF. CDR3 DNA: TGTGCCAGCAGCTCCCGACTAGCGGGAGTTCATGAGCAGTTCTTC.

The CDR3 protein is CASKDRGTTEAFF. The CDR3 DNA reads TGTGCCAGTAAGGACAGGGGGACCACTGAAGCTTTCTTT. The gene calls are TRBV3-1 and TRBJ1-1, with TRBD1 matching over 10 bases. The CDR3 loop spans 13 amino acids. The germline CDR1 and CDR2 sequences are LGHDT and YNNKEL (reference sequence). V dropped 9 bases and J dropped 4; count of bases not matched to a gene: 5.

This clonotype was detected a few times. This sequence joins TRBV29-1 and TRBJ1-2, with 10 positions matching TRBD1. With 7 bases clipped from V and 7 bases from J, the junction kept 15 bases outside the gene matches. This CDR3 has 15 residues. The germline gives CDR1 SQVTM, CDR2 ANQGSEA. In DNA form, the CDR3 reads TGCAGCGCGGGTTCGGGACAGGGGAAACGAGGTGGCTACACCTTC. Amino acid sequence: CSAGSGQGKRGGYTF.

The chain uses TRBV6-1 and TRBJ2-5, with D perhaps being TRBD1 or TRBD2 (6 bases each). CDR3 length: 14 residues. CDR1 and CDR2 from the germline V gene are MNHNS and SASEGT. V was clipped by 2 bases and J by 1 base, with 8 bases between them. CDR3 loop: CASSEKGGQETQYF. CDR3 sequence (DNA): TGTGCCAGCAGTGAAAAGGGGGGCCAAGAGACCCAGTACTTC.

J is TRBJ1-2 and V is TRBV6-5; no firm D call. Germline values: CDR1 MNHEY, CDR2 SVGAGI. Trimming pared 3 bases from V and 7 bases from J, leaving 21 bases between. The CDR3 is 16 amino acids. CDR3 amino acids: CASSYRSASTFSGYTF. The CDR3 nucleotides read TGTGCCAGCAGTTATCGGTCAGCCTCCACCTTCAGTGGCTACACCTTC.

This sequence joins TRBV24-1 and TRBJ2-7; maybe TRBD2 (6 bases). Germline V CDR1 and CDR2: KGHDR, SFDVKD. This CDR3 region has 14 residues. V was pared by 3 bases and J by 5 bases, with 13 bases between. CDR3 loop: CATSDTGTGDEQYF. CDR3 nucleotide sequence: TGTGCCACCAGTGATACCGGGACGGGGGACGAGCAGTACTTC.

The genes are TRBV27 and TRBJ2-7, with D uncertain. CDR1 is MNHEY, CDR2 SMNVEV, per germline (reference sequence). The CDR3 has 13 residues. Trimming shortened V by 6 bases and J by 4 bases, and 13 bases separated the two germline ends. In DNA form, the CDR3 reads TGTGCCAGCAGCCCAGAGGCGAGATACGAGCAGTACTTC. It is translated as CASSPEARYEQYF.

This chain links TRBV20-1 with TRBJ2-3, with unresolved D. V was pared by 6 bases and J by 5 bases, with 9 bases between. This CDR3 is 11 amino acids long. CDR1 is DFQATT and CDR2 is SNEGSKA in the germline V gene (reference sequence). The CDR3 coding sequence is TGCAGTGCCGAACCCGGAGATACGCAGTATTTT. Translation: CSAEPGDTQYF.

The chain combines TRBV4-2 with TRBJ2-2; D possibly corresponds to TRBD2 (6 bases). The V gene's germline CDR1 is LGHNA and CDR2 YNFKEQ. The CDR3 extends over 16 amino acids. The V gene lost 4 bases and the J gene lost 2 bases, with 14 bases spanning the gap. CDR3 sequence reads: CASSLRRGLNTGELFF. CDR3 nucleotides: TGTGCCAGCAGCCTCCGGCGAGGACTAAACACCGGGGAGCTGTTTTTT.

The chain links TRBV7-9 to TRBJ2-1; 11 nucleotides agree with TRBD2. J lost 5 bases, V lost 5 bases, and 5 bases had no gene match. The CDR3 has 15 amino acids. Germline V gives CDR1 SEHNR, CDR2 FQNEAQ (reference sequence). The CDR3 loop reads CASSHTSGSDNEQFF. For the CDR3, the DNA is TGTGCCAGCAGCCATACTAGCGGGAGTGACAATGAGCAGTTCTTC. Supplemented by reference TRBV7-9 and TRBJ2-1, the full variable domain reads DTGVSQNPRHKITKRGQNVTFRCDPISEHNRLYWYRQTLGQGPEFLTYFQNEAQLEKSRLLSDRFSAERPKGSFSTLEIQRTEQGDSAMYLCASSHTSGSDNEQFFGPGTRLTVL.

J is TRBJ1-2 and V is TRBV9; no firm D call. The CDR3 runs 12 residues. Trimming pared 0 bases from V and 5 bases from J, leaving 5 bases between. Per germline, CDR1 SGDLS and CDR2 YYNGEE. CDR3 in amino acids: CASSVEAYGYTF. The CDR3, as DNA: TGTGCCAGCAGCGTAGAGGCATATGGCTACACCTTC.

The chain employs TRBV20-1 and TRBJ2-7; 10 nucleotides line up with TRBD2. This CDR3 is 15 amino acids long. Germline trimming cut 0 bases from V and 6 bases from J; bases unmatched to any gene: 8. The germline gives CDR1 DFQATT, CDR2 SNEGSKA (reference sequence). This CDR3 reads CSARDRASGGAEQYF. For the CDR3, the DNA is TGCAGTGCTAGAGATCGGGCTAGCGGGGGCGCCGAGCAGTACTTC.

The CDR3 DNA sequence: TGCAGCGGCTCAGGGGGCGTGAGCACTGAAGCTTTCTTT. Translating it yields CSGSGGVSTEAFF. This sequence joins TRBV29-1 and TRBJ1-1; 8 positions agree with TRBD1. The CDR3 has 13 amino acids. V lost 7 bases and J lost 4; bases outside the gene matches: 8. From germline, CDR1 is SQVTM and CDR2 ANQGSEA.

The chain joins TRBV7-2 to TRBJ1-2; 10 nucleotides align to TRBD1. V dropped 4 bases and J dropped 7; count of bases not matched to a gene: 12. CDR3 length: 16 amino acids. CDR1 is SGHTA, CDR2 FQGNSA, per germline. Here the CDR3 DNA reads TGTGCCAGCAGCTATGGGACAGGGGCTGTACTGAGTGGCTACACCTTC. This translates into CASSYGTGAVLSGYTF.

A few counts support this clonotype. The V gene is TRBV7-8, the J gene TRBJ2-5; D remains unclear. The germline V and J ends were trimmed by 5 bases and 4 bases, with 17 bases remaining between them. Looked up from germline, CDR1 is SGHVS and CDR2 is FQNEAQ. This CDR3 comprises 15 residues. This CDR3 reads CASSVQLQLGETQYF. The CDR3 DNA follows: TGTGCCAGCAGCGTCCAACTTCAGCTAGGAGAGACCCAGTACTTC.